Listed below are T cell receptor beta chains from one sample, sequenced in a study of T cell changes during pregnancy in multiple sclerosis. The assay was immunoSEQ multiplex PCR, and TCRdb's table has in-frame clones only and misses some. The data hold about 36,000 clones, with over 85% observed a single time. The specimen comprised CD4+ T cells from peripheral blood mononuclear cells, sampled after pregnancy. The receptors stem from a female donor in good health, enrolled as a control in a pregnancy study. Both conserved end residues are part of each CDR3. Each record gives: D gene, CDR3 length, V gene, clone size, J gene, CDR3 DNA, CDR3 protein. D genes are given only for firm matches. Not all rows give a size; the values are once, few, many and, for expanded clones, a class.

-	11	TRBV10-3	-	TRBJ1-1	TGTGCCATCAGTGGGGCGTCTGAAGCTTTCTTT	CAISGASEAFF
-	13	TRBV6-1	-	TRBJ1-5	TGTGCCAGCGGGAACAGGGATTATCAGCCCCAGCATTTT	CASGNRDYQPQHF
-	14	TRBV7-9	few	TRBJ1-1	TGTGCCAGCAGCTGGGGGGGGATGAACACTGAAGCTTTCTTT	CASSWGGMNTEAFF
TRBD1	13	TRBV19	-	TRBJ1-5	TGTGCCAGTAGTACTCAGGGGGCCCTGCCCCAGCATTTT	CASSTQGALPQHF
TRBD1	15	TRBV11-2	once	TRBJ2-1	TGTGCCAGCAGCTTATTACAGGGGAAGAGCAATGAGCAGTTCTTC	CASSLLQGKSNEQFF
-	13	TRBV2	-	TRBJ2-7	TGTGCCAGCAACGGTGGGAGCTCCTACGAGCAGTACTTC	CASNGGSSYEQYF
-	17	TRBV4-1	-	TRBJ2-3	TGCGCCAGCAGCCAAGAAACGACAGGAGCTAGCACAGATACGCAGTATTTT	CASSQETTGASTDTQYF
-	15	TRBV10-2	once	TRBJ1-5	TGCGCCAGCAGTGAGTCCGGGGGAGTAAAGCAGCCCCAGCATTTT	CASSESGGVKQPQHF
-	18	TRBV4-2	-	TRBJ2-1	TGTGCCAGCAGCTCAGGGGGCACTAGCGTCTTCTCCTACAATGAGCAGTTCTTC	CASSSGGTSVFSYNEQFF
-	13	TRBV16	-	TRBJ2-7	TGTGCCAGCAGCCAATGGCAGGGTAACGAGCAGTACTTC	CASSQWQGNEQYF
TRBD1	9	TRBV19	-	TRBJ1-2	TGTGCGACAGGGGATGGCTACACCTTC	CATGDGYTF
-	15	TRBV6-5	-	TRBJ2-3	TGTGCCAGCAGTTACTCGGGTAGCGGCCCAGATACGCAGTATTTT	CASSYSGSGPDTQYF
TRBD2	14	TRBV7-2	-	TRBJ2-1	TGTGCCAGCAGCTCGAGCGGGGGAAAGGGTGAGCAGTTCTTC	CASSSSGGKGEQFF
TRBD2	15	TRBV11-2	-	TRBJ2-3	TGTGCCACCAACCGCCGGCGGGGGGGCAGAGATACGCAGTATTTT	CATNRRRGGRDTQYF
TRBD2	16	TRBV30	-	TRBJ2-1	TGTGCCTGGAGTCAGGGGACTAGCGGGAGGGTAGTTGAGCAGTTCTTC	CAWSQGTSGRVVEQFF
-	12	TRBV28	-	TRBJ1-2	TGTGCCAGCAGTTATCCGGGATCTGGCTACACCTTC	CASSYPGSGYTF
-	15	TRBV6-6	-	TRBJ1-2	TGTGCCAGCAGTACTGGTGGCCTGGGCCCCTATGGCTACACCTTC	CASSTGGLGPYGYTF
-	16	TRBV28	-	TRBJ1-6	TGTGCCAGCAGTCCCCGGGACTGGATGGCTAATTCACCCCTCCACTTT	CASSPRDWMANSPLHF
-	13	TRBV28	-	TRBJ1-2	TGTGCCAGCAGTTTTGAGCGTGGCTATGGCTACACCTTC	CASSFERGYGYTF
-	13	TRBV7-2	-	TRBJ2-4	TGTGCCAGCAGCCCCAGGTCCAAAAACATTCAGTACTTC	CASSPRSKNIQYF
-	14	TRBV7-9	-	TRBJ1-1	TGTGCCAGCAGCTTAGCAGGGGCACGGCCTGAAGCTTTCTTT	CASSLAGARPEAFF
TRBD2	15	TRBV19	-	TRBJ2-3	TGTGCCAGTAGTATGGTTAGCGGGGGCACAGATACGCAGTATTTT	CASSMVSGGTDTQYF
-	15	TRBV30	once	TRBJ1-1	TGTGCCTGGAGTAAAGACAGGACGGTGAACACTGAAGCTTTCTTT	CAWSKDRTVNTEAFF
TRBD2	14	TRBV6-5	-	TRBJ2-5	TGTGCCAGCAGCGGACTAGCGGGGAGGGAGACCCAGTACTTC	CASSGLAGRETQYF
TRBD2	17	TRBV5-1	-	TRBJ2-1	TGCGCCAGCAGTTTACGGACTAGCGGGAATTACTACAATGAGCAGTTCTTC	CASSLRTSGNYYNEQFF
-	13	TRBV18	-	TRBJ1-1	TGTGCCAGCTCACCAACGGGGAACACTGAAGCTTTCTTT	CASSPTGNTEAFF
-	13	TRBV19	-	TRBJ2-7	TGTGCCAGTAGTATTAGGGAGCGCGACGAGCAGTACTTC	CASSIRERDEQYF
-	13	TRBV5-1	-	TRBJ2-7	TGCGCCAGCAGCATACCCGGGTCCTACGAGCAGTACTTC	CASSIPGSYEQYF
TRBD1	18	TRBV15	-	TRBJ1-5	TGTGCCACCAGCAGAGGCACAGGGGCGGATTTCGGCAATCAGCCCCAGCATTTT	CATSRGTGADFGNQPQHF